Sequencing of this TCR beta chain was carried out in a study of blood T cell repertoires in COVID-19. The Seattle patients, enrolled during active infection, were followed longitudinally. In the original analysis: Researchers report that nucleated cell counts were estimated from reference gene primer amplification. Profiling relied on immunoSEQ multiplex PCR, and the TCRdb table lists in-frame clones only, not all of them. For V, J and clone size, that table is used; D and trimming come from the DNA. The sample shows fewer than 300,000 clones, roughly 92% of them seen only once. Germline-derived CDR1 and CDR2 are LNHDA and SQIVND (reference sequence). This CDR3 has 13 amino acids. V was trimmed by 6 bases and J by 3 bases, leaving 9 bases between them.

This clonotype originated in a woman in her 30s with COVID-19, enrolled during active disease. This sequence joins TRBV19 and TRBJ1-5, with a possible D match to TRBD1 (6 bases). The specimen sequenced was peripheral blood. The CDR3 is CASSAGVNQPQHF. As DNA, the CDR3 is TGTGCCAGTAGCGCAGGGGTCAATCAGCCCCAGCATTTT.